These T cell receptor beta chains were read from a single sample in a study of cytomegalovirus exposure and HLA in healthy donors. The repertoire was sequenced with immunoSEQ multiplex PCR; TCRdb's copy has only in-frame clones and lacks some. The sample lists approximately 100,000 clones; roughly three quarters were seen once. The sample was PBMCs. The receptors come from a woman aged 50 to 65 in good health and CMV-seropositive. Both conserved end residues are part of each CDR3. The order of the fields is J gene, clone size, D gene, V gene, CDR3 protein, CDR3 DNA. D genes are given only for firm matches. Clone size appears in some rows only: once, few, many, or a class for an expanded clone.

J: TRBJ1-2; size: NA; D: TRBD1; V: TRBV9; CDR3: CASSVADDRGNGYTF; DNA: TGTGCCAGCAGCGTAGCGGACGACAGGGGAAATGGCTACACCTTC
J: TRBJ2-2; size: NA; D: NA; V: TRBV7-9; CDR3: CASSLFGDTGELFF; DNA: TGTGCCAGCAGCTTGTTCGGAGACACCGGGGAGCTGTTTTTT
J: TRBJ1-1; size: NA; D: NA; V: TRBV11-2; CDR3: CASSFVGLGTEAFF; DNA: TGTGCCAGCAGCTTTGTGGGGCTCGGCACTGAAGCTTTCTTT
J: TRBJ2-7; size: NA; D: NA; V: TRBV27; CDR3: CASSSRTGTRSSYEQYF; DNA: TGTGCCAGCAGTTCAAGAACCGGGACACGGAGCTCCTACGAGCAGTACTTC
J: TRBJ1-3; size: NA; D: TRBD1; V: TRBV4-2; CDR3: CASSADRVGNTIYF; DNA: TGTGCCAGCAGCGCCGACAGGGTTGGAAACACCATATATTTT
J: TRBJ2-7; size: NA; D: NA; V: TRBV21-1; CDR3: CASSKPQGADGSTSSYEQYF; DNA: TGTGCCAGCAGCAAGCCGCAGGGGGCGGACGGCTCAACTAGCTCCTACGAGCAGTACTTC
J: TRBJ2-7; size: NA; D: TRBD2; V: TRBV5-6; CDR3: CASSFSGGGEQYF; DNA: TGTGCCAGCAGCTTTAGCGGGGGGGGCGAGCAGTACTTC
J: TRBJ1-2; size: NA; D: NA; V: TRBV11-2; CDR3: CASSLDRRGTNYGYTF; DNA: TGTGCCAGCAGCTTAGATCGGAGGGGTACTAACTATGGCTACACCTTC
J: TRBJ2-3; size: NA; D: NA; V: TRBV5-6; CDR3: CASSFAGHSDTQYF; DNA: TGTGCCAGCAGCTTCGCAGGGCATTCAGATACGCAGTATTTT
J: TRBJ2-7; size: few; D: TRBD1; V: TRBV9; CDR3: CASSVGQGNEQYF; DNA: TGTGCCAGCAGCGTAGGACAGGGCAACGAGCAGTACTTC
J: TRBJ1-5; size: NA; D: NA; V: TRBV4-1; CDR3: CASSLRGAGYGPQHF; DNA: TGCGCCAGCAGCCTCCGGGGGGCGGGCTACGGGCCCCAGCATTTT
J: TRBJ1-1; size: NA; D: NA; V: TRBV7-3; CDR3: CASSQTRNTEAFF; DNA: TGTGCCAGCAGCCAAACAAGGAACACTGAAGCTTTCTTT
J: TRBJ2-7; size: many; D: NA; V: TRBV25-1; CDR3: CASSDGHNSYEQYF; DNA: TGTGCCAGCAGTGACGGACACAACTCCTACGAGCAGTACTTC
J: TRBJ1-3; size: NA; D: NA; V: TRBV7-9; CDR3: CASSLVGREGTRNTIYF; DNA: TGTGCCAGCAGCTTAGTCGGCAGGGAAGGGACAAGAAACACCATATATTTT
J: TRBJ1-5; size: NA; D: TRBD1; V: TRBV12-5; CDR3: CASGLGQYNQPQHF; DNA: TGTGCTAGTGGCCTGGGACAGTACAATCAGCCCCAGCATTTT
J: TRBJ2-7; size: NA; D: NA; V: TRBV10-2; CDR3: CASSEVLYEQYF; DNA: TGCGCCAGCAGTGAGGTCCTCTACGAGCAGTACTTC
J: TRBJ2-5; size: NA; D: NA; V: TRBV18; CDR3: CASSPPARDETQYF; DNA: TGTGCCAGCTCACCACCAGCCAGGGATGAGACCCAGTACTTC
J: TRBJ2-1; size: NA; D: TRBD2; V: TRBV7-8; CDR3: CASRWGLADLSEQFF; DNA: TGTGCCAGCAGGTGGGGACTAGCGGACCTCAGTGAGCAGTTCTTC
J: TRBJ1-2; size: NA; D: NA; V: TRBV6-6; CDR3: CASTKTANYGYTF; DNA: TGTGCCAGCACCAAAACGGCTAACTATGGCTACACCTTC
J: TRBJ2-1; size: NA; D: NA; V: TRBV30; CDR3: CAWSLYGQRYNEQFF; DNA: TGTGCCTGGAGCCTTTACGGACAACGCTACAATGAGCAGTTCTTC
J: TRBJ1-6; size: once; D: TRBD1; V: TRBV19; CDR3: CASSLIRDRVLSSPLHF; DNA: TGTGCCAGTAGTCTAATCCGGGACAGGGTTTTATCTTCACCCCTCCACTTT
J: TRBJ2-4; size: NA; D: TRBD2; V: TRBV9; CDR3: CASSPPPLGGGGNIQYF; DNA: TGTGCCAGCAGCCCCCCCCCGTTGGGAGGCGGGGGGAACATTCAGTACTTC
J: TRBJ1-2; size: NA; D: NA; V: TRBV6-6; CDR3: CASSQNSRVRYTF; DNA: TGTGCCAGCAGTCAAAATTCCAGGGTGCGATACACCTTC
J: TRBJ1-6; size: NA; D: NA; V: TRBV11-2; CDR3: CASSPRGAMDYNSPLHF; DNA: TGTGCCAGCAGCCCTCGGGGGGCCATGGATTATAATTCACCCCTCCACTTT
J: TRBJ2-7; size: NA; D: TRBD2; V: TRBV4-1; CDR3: CASSQEASGSYEQYF; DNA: TGCGCCAGCAGCCAAGAGGCTAGCGGGAGCTACGAGCAGTACTTC
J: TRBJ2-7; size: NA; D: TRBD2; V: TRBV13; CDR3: CASSSGLAGGQVEQYF; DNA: TGTGCCAGCAGCTCCGGACTAGCGGGAGGGCAGGTCGAGCAGTACTTC
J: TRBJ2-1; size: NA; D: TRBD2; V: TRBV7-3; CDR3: CASSPAGGRGNEQFF; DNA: TGTGCCAGCAGCCCGGCGGGAGGCCGGGGAAATGAGCAGTTCTTC
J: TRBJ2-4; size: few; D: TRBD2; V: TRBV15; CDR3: CATSSRGDFGDIQYF; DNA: TGTGCCACCAGCTCCCGGGGGGATTTCGGAGACATTCAGTACTTC
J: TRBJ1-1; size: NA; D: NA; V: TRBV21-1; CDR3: CASLTGDTEAFF; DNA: TGTGCCAGCCTGACAGGGGACACTGAAGCTTTCTTT
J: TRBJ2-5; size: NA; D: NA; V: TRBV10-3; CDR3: CAISDRQETQYF; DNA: TGTGCCATCTCCGACAGACAAGAGACCCAGTACTTC
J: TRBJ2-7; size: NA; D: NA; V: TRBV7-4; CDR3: CASSLVRQQYF; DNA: TGTGCCAGCAGCTTAGTGAGGCAACAGTACTTC
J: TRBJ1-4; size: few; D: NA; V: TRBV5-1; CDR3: CASSPLWGQGTNEKLFF; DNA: TGCGCCAGCAGCCCCCTTTGGGGGCAGGGGACTAATGAAAAACTGTTTTTT
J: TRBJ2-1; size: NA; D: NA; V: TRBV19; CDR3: CASSISLARYNEQFF; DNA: TGTGCCAGTAGTATTAGTCTAGCGCGATACAATGAGCAGTTCTTC
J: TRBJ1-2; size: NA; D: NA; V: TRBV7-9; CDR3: CARGGDTF; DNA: TGTGCCAGGGGGGGGGACACCTTC
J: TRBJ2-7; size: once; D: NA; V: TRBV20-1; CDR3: CSAPRGYEQYF; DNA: TGCAGTGCTCCCAGAGGCTACGAGCAGTACTTC
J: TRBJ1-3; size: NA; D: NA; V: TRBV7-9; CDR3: CASSLVPGPPGNTIYF; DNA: TGTGCCAGCAGCTTAGTCCCAGGGCCCCCTGGAAACACCATATATTTT
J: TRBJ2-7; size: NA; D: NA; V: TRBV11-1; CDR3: CASSLAGTLPWEQYF; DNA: TGTGCCAGCAGCTTAGCAGGGACTCTTCCCTGGGAGCAGTACTTC
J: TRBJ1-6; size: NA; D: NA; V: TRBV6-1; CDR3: CASSEQGLNSPLHF; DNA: TGTGCCAGCAGTGAACAGGGGCTAAATTCACCCCTCCACTTT
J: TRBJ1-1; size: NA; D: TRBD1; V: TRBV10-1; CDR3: CASSALGQADEAFF; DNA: TGCGCCAGCAGTGCCCTCGGACAGGCGGACGAAGCTTTCTTT
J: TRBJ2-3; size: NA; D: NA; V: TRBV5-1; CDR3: CASSLLAPPPADTQYF; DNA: TGCGCCAGCAGCTTACTAGCTCCCCCACCCGCAGATACGCAGTATTTT
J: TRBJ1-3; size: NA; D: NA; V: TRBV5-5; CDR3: CASSLADKSSGNTIYF; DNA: TGTGCCAGCAGCTTGGCGGACAAAAGCTCTGGAAACACCATATATTTT
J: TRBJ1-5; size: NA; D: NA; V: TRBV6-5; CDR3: CASSYAGVGPQHF; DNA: TGTGCCAGCAGTTACGCCGGGGTTGGGCCCCAGCATTTT
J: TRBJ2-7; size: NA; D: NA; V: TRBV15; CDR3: CATSMSGYEQYF; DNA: TGTGCCACCAGCATGAGCGGGTACGAGCAGTACTTC
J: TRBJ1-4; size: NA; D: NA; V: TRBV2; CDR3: CASRDTYLGEKLFF; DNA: TGTGCCAGCAGGGACACATACTTGGGAGAAAAACTGTTTTTT
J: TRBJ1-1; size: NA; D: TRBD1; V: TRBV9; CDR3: CASSVDAQGDPEAFF; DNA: TGTGCCAGCAGCGTAGACGCACAGGGGGATCCTGAAGCTTTCTTT
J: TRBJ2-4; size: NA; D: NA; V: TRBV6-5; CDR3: CASRFLGGENIQYF; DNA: TGTGCCAGCAGATTCCTAGGGGGGGAAAACATTCAGTACTTC
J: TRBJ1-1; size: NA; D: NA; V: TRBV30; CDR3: CAWSDGNTEAFF; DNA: TGTGCCTGGAGTGACGGGAACACTGAAGCTTTCTTT
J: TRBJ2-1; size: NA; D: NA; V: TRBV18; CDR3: CASSPLQGEEQFF; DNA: TGTGCCAGCTCACCGTTACAGGGAGAAGAGCAGTTCTTC